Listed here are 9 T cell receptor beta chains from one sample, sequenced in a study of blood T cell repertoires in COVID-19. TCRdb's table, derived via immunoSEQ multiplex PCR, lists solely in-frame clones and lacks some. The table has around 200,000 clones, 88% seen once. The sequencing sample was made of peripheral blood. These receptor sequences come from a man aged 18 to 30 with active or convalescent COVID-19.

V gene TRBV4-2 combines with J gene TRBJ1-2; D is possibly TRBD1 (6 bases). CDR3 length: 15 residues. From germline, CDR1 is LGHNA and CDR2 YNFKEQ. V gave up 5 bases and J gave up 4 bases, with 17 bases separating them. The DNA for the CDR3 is TGTGCCAGCAGCTTGATTGATCGGGACACCTATGGCTACACCTTC. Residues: CASSLIDRDTYGYTF.

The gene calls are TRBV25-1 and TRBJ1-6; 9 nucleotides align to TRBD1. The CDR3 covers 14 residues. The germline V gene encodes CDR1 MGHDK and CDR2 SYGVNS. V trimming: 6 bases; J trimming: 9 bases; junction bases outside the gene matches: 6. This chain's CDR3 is CASRGQGAPSPLHF. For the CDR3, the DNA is TGTGCCAGCAGGGGACAGGGAGCGCCTTCACCCCTCCACTTT.

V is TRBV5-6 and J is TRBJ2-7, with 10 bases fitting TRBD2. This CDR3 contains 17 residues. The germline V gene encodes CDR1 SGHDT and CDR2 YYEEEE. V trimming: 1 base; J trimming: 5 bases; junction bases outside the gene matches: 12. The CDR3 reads CASSLSPSGGNGDEQYF. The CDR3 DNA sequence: TGTGCCAGCAGCTTGAGTCCTAGCGGGGGCAACGGAGACGAGCAGTACTTC.

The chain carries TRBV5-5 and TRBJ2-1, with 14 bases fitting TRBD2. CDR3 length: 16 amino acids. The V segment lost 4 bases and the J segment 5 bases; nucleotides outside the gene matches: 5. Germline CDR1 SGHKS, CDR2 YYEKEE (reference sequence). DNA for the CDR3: TGTGCCAGCAGCGTGGGACTAGCGGGAGACCACAATGAGCAGTTCTTC. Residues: CASSVGLAGDHNEQFF. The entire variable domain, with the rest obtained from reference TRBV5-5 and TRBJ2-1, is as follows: DAGVTQSPTHLIKTRGQQVTLRCSPISGHKSVSWYQQVLGQGPQFIFQYYEKEERGRGNFPDRFSARQFPNYSSELNVNALLLGDSALYLCASSVGLAGDHNEQFFGPGTRLTVL.

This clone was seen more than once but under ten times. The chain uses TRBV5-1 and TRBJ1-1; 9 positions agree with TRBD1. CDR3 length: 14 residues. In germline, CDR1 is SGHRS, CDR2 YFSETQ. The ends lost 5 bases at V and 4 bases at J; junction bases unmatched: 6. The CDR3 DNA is TGCGCCAGCAGAACACAGGGGGCTGGCACTGAAGCTTTCTTT. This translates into CASRTQGAGTEAFF.

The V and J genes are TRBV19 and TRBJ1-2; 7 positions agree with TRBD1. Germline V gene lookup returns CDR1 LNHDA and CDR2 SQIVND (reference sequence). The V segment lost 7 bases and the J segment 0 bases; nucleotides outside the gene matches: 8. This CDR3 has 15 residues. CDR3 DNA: TGTGCCAGTACCGAACGACAGGGAGCTAACTATGGCTACACCTTC. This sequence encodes CASTERQGANYGYTF.

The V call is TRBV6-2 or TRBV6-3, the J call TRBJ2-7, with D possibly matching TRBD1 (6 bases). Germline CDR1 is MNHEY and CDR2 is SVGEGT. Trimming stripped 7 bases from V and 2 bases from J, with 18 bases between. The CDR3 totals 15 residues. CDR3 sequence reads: CASNPAGGPTYEQYF. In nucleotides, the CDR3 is TGTGCCAGCAACCCTGCTGGGGGCCCAACCTACGAGCAGTACTTC.

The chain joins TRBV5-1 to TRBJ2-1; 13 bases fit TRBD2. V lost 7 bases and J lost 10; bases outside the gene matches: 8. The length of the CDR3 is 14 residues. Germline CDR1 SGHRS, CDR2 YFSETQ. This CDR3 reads CASSGTSGNSEQFF. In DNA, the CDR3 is TGCGCCAGCTCTGGGACTAGCGGGAATTCGGAGCAGTTCTTC.

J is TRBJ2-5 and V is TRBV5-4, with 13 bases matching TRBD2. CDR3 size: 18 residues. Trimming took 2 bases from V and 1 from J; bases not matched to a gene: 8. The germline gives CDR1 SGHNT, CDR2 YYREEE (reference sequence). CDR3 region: CASSLMTGTSGAQETQYF. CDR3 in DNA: TGTGCCAGCAGCTTAATGACCGGGACTAGCGGGGCCCAAGAGACCCAGTACTTC.